This is a list of T cell receptor beta chains from one sample in a study of blood T cell repertoires in COVID-19. TCRdb keeps only in-frame clones here, not all; method: immunoSEQ multiplex PCR. The sample holds under 150,000 clones, 70% to 90% seen once. The sequenced sample was peripheral blood. The origin of the receptors is a man aged 55 to 70 with active or convalescent COVID-19. Both conserved end residues are part of each CDR3. D genes are given only for firm matches. Clone size is stated in some rows and not others, as once, few, many or a class when expanded.

clone size: -; D gene: TRBD1; J gene: TRBJ1-4; V gene: TRBV6-5; CDR3 protein: CASRGDRATNEKLFF; CDR3 DNA: TGTGCCAGCAGGGGAGACAGGGCAACTAATGAAAAACTGTTTTTT
clone size: -; D gene: -; J gene: TRBJ1-1; V gene: TRBV2; CDR3 protein: CASSGRLNTEAFF; CDR3 DNA: TGTGCCAGCAGCGGGAGATTGAACACTGAAGCTTTCTTT
clone size: -; D gene: TRBD1; J gene: TRBJ2-2; V gene: TRBV5-6; CDR3 protein: CASSSTWTGRATGELFF; CDR3 DNA: TGTGCCAGCAGCTCCACCTGGACAGGGCGGGCCACCGGGGAGCTGTTTTTT
clone size: -; D gene: -; J gene: TRBJ2-5; V gene: TRBV29-1; CDR3 protein: CSVEPSDLQETQYF; CDR3 DNA: TGCAGCGTTGAACCTAGCGACCTCCAAGAGACCCAGTACTTC
clone size: -; D gene: TRBD1; J gene: TRBJ2-7; V gene: TRBV28; CDR3 protein: CASSTDRERYEQYF; CDR3 DNA: TGTGCCAGCAGTACCGACAGGGAACGGTACGAGCAGTACTTC
clone size: -; D gene: TRBD1; J gene: TRBJ2-2; V gene: TRBV5-4; CDR3 protein: CASSPGTGEIGELFF; CDR3 DNA: TGTGCCAGCAGCCCCGGGACAGGGGAGATCGGGGAGCTGTTTTTT
clone size: few; D gene: -; J gene: TRBJ1-3; V gene: TRBV18; CDR3 protein: CASSPGFSGNTIYF; CDR3 DNA: TGTGCCAGCTCTCCTGGCTTCTCTGGAAACACCATATATTTT
clone size: few; D gene: -; J gene: TRBJ1-2; V gene: TRBV29-1; CDR3 protein: CSVAVPGLGRRYTF; CDR3 DNA: TGCAGCGTCGCCGTCCCGGGACTGGGCCGGCGCTACACCTTC
clone size: -; D gene: -; J gene: TRBJ1-1; V gene: TRBV19; CDR3 protein: CASSYREDTEAFF; CDR3 DNA: TGTGCCAGTAGTTACAGGGAAGACACTGAAGCTTTCTTT
clone size: few; D gene: -; J gene: TRBJ1-1; V gene: TRBV29-1; CDR3 protein: CSVVLYWSTEAFF; CDR3 DNA: TGCAGCGTTGTTTTATACTGGAGCACTGAAGCTTTCTTT
clone size: -; D gene: -; J gene: TRBJ2-6; V gene: TRBV5-8; CDR3 protein: CASSSITTFSGANVLTF; CDR3 DNA: TGTGCCAGCAGCTCTATCACCACGTTCTCGGGGGCCAACGTCCTGACTTTC
clone size: -; D gene: TRBD2; J gene: TRBJ2-1; V gene: TRBV5-1; CDR3 protein: CASSFLSGRNVNEQFF; CDR3 DNA: TGCGCCAGCAGCTTTCTTAGCGGGAGAAACGTCAATGAGCAGTTCTTC
clone size: -; D gene: TRBD2; J gene: TRBJ2-7; V gene: TRBV11-2; CDR3 protein: CASSLPPGLALEQYF; CDR3 DNA: TGTGCCAGCAGCCTACCCCCGGGACTAGCTCTCGAGCAGTACTTC
clone size: -; D gene: -; J gene: TRBJ2-7; V gene: TRBV9; CDR3 protein: CASSVQSGNPEQYF; CDR3 DNA: TGTGCCAGCAGCGTACAGTCAGGTAATCCCGAGCAGTACTTC
clone size: -; D gene: -; J gene: TRBJ1-2; V gene: TRBV20-1; CDR3 protein: CSADSRGYTF; CDR3 DNA: TGCAGTGCGGATTCGAGGGGCTACACCTTC
clone size: -; D gene: TRBD2; J gene: TRBJ2-7; V gene: TRBV27; CDR3 protein: CASLGTSSYEQYF; CDR3 DNA: TGTGCCAGCCTCGGGACTAGCTCCTACGAGCAGTACTTC
clone size: -; D gene: -; J gene: TRBJ2-3; V gene: TRBV11-2; CDR3 protein: CASSQLGFGRSDTQYF; CDR3 DNA: TGTGCCAGCAGCCAGTTGGGTTTCGGGAGATCAGATACGCAGTATTTT
clone size: -; D gene: -; J gene: TRBJ2-7; V gene: TRBV5-1; CDR3 protein: CASSLASGQTYEQYF; CDR3 DNA: TGCGCCAGCAGCTTGGCCTCGGGTCAGACCTACGAGCAGTACTTC
clone size: -; D gene: TRBD1; J gene: TRBJ2-1; V gene: TRBV6-2/TRBV6-3; CDR3 protein: CASSYEGASYNEQFF; CDR3 DNA: TGTGCCAGCAGTTACGAGGGGGCCTCCTACAATGAGCAGTTCTTC
clone size: few; D gene: -; J gene: TRBJ2-7; V gene: TRBV2; CDR3 protein: CASSASGQEHF; CDR3 DNA: TGTGCCAGCAGTGCATCAGGGCAGGAGCACTTC
clone size: few; D gene: TRBD1; J gene: TRBJ1-5; V gene: TRBV7-9; CDR3 protein: CASSPGQASLQPQHF; CDR3 DNA: TGTGCCAGCAGCCCGGGACAGGCCTCTCTTCAGCCCCAGCATTTT
clone size: -; D gene: -; J gene: TRBJ2-7; V gene: TRBV13; CDR3 protein: CASSPQGTYEQYF; CDR3 DNA: TGTGCCAGCAGCCCACAGGGTACCTACGAGCAGTACTTC
clone size: -; D gene: TRBD1; J gene: TRBJ2-7; V gene: TRBV10-1; CDR3 protein: CAITQGREQYF; CDR3 DNA: TGCGCCATCACACAGGGGCGCGAGCAGTACTTC
clone size: few; D gene: TRBD1; J gene: TRBJ2-2; V gene: TRBV5-1; CDR3 protein: CAGRTGNTGELFF; CDR3 DNA: TGCGCCGGAAGGACAGGGAACACCGGGGAGCTGTTTTTT
clone size: -; D gene: -; J gene: TRBJ2-1; V gene: TRBV27; CDR3 protein: CASSLYGLPPYNEQFF; CDR3 DNA: TGTGCCAGCAGTTTATATGGGCTACCTCCCTACAATGAGCAGTTCTTC
clone size: -; D gene: -; J gene: TRBJ1-3; V gene: TRBV7-6; CDR3 protein: CASSPPGAGGNTIYF; CDR3 DNA: TGTGCCAGCAGCCCCCCCGGGGCGGGGGGAAACACCATATATTTT
clone size: -; D gene: -; J gene: TRBJ2-3; V gene: TRBV5-1; CDR3 protein: CASSFGQGYTDTQYF; CDR3 DNA: TGCGCCAGCAGCTTCGGGCAGGGATACACAGATACGCAGTATTTT
clone size: -; D gene: -; J gene: TRBJ2-1; V gene: TRBV12-1; CDR3 protein: CASSTRLAVHNEQFF; CDR3 DNA: TGTGCCAGCAGCACCCGACTAGCTGTTCACAATGAGCAGTTCTTC